The entry below gives a single TCR beta chain sequence along with its context. This CDR3 is 15 amino acids long. Trimming took 4 bases from V and 0 from J; bases not matched to a gene: 6. Looked up from germline, CDR1 is SGHRS and CDR2 is YFSETQ. The sample is drawn from a study of cytotoxic CD8 clonotypes in ibrutinib-treated CLL. Assay: immunoSEQ multiplex PCR; the TCRdb copy retains only in-frame clones and omits some. This sample has 250,000 to 350,000 clones, with around 77% found just once. This clonotype was obtained from a human donor with chronic lymphocytic leukemia. This rearrangement joins TRBV5-1 to TRBJ2-5; 7 nucleotides agree with TRBD1. Sequenced material: PBMCs, taken at disease progression, from a patient treated with ibrutinib. The CDR3 DNA reads TGCGCCAGCAGCCTACAAGGACAGGACCAAGAGACCCAGTACTTC. This codes for CASSLQGQDQETQYF.